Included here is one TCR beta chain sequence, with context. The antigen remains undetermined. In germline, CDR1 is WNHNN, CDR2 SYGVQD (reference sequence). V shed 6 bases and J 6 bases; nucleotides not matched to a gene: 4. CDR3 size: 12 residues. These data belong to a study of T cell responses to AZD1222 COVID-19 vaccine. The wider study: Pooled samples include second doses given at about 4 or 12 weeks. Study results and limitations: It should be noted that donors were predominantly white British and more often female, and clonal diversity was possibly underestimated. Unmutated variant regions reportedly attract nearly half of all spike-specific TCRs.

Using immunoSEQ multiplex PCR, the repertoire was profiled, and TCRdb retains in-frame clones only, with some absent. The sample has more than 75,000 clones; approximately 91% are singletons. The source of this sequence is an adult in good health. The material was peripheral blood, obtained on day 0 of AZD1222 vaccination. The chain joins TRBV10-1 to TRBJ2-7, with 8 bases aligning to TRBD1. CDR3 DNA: TGCGCCAGCAGGGACAGGGTAGGCGAGCAGTACTTC. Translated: CASRDRVGEQYF.